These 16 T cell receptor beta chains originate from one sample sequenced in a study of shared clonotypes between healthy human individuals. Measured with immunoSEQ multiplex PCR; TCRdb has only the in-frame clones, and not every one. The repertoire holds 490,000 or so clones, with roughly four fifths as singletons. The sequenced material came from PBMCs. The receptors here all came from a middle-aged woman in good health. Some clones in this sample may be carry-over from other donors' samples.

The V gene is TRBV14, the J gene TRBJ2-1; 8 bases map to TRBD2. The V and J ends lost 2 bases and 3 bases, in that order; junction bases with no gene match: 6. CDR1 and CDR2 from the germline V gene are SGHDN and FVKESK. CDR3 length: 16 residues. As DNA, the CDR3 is TGTGCCAGCAGCCAATTAGCGGGATCGGGCTACAATGAGCAGTTCTTC. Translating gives CASSQLAGSGYNEQFF.

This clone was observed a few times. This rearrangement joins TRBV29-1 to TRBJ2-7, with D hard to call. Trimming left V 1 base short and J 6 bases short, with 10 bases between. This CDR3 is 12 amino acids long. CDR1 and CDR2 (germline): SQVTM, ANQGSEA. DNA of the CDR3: TGCAGCGTTGAAGTTGGGCTCGGCGAGCAGTACTTC. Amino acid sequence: CSVEVGLGEQYF.

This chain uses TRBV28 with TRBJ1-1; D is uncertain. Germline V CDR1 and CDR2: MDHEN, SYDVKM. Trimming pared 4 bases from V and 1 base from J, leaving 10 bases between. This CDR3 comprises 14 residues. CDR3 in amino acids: CASSSPPRNTEAFF. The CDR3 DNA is TGTGCCAGCAGTTCCCCCCCCAGGAACACTGAAGCTTTCTTT.

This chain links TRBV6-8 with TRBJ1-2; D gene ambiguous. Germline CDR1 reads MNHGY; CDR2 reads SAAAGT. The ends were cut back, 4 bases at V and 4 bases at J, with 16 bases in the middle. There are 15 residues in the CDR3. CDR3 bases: TGTGCCAGCAGTTGCAAGTCTAGAAAGACCTATGGCTACACCTTC. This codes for CASSCKSRKTYGYTF.

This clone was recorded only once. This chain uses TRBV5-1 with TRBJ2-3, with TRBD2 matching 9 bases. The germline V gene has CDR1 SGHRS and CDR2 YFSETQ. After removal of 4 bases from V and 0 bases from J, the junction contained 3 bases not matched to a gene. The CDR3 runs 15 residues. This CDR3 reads CASSQTSGSTDTQYF. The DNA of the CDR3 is TGCGCCAGCAGCCAAACTAGCGGGAGCACAGATACGCAGTATTTT.

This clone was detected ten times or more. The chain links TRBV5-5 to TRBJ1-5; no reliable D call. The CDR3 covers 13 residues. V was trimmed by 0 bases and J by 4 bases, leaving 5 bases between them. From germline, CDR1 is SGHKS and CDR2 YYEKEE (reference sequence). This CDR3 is CASSLASNQPQHF. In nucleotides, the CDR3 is TGTGCCAGCAGCTTGGCGTCAAATCAGCCCCAGCATTTT.

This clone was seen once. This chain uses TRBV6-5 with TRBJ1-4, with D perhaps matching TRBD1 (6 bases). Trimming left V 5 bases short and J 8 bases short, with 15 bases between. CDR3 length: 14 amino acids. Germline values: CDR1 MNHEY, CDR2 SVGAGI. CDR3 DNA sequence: TGTGCCAGCAGTCCCGACAGGTCTTGGGAAAAACTGTTTTTT. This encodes CASSPDRSWEKLFF.

DNA for the CDR3: TGTGCCAGCAGCTTAGTGAGGTTAGCGGGAGAAGCAGATACGCAGTATTTT. Protein product: CASSLVRLAGEADTQYF. This chain connects TRBV7-9 to TRBJ2-3; 9 nucleotides agree with TRBD2. J lost 4 bases, V lost 1 base, and 9 bases had no gene match. The CDR3 spans 17 residues. CDR1 and CDR2 (germline): SEHNR, FQNEAQ (reference sequence).

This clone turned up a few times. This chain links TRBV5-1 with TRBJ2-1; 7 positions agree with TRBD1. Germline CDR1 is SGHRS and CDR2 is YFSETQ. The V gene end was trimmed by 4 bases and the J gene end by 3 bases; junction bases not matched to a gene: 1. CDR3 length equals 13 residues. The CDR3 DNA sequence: TGCGCCAGCAGCCGGGACAGCTACAATGAGCAGTTCTTC. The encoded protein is CASSRDSYNEQFF.

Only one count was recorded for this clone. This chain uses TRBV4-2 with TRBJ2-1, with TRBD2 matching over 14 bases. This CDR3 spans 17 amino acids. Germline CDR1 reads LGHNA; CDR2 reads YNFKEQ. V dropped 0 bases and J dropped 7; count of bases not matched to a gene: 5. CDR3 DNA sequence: TGTGCCAGCAGCCAAGAAATGGGGACTAGCGGGAGTAATGAGCAGTTCTTC. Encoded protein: CASSQEMGTSGSNEQFF.

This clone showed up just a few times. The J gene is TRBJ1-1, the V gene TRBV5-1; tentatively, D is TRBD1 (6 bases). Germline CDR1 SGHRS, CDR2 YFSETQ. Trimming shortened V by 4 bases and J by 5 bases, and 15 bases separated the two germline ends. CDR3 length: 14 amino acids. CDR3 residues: CASSGVNTGTEAFF. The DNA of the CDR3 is TGCGCCAGCAGCGGGGTAAATACAGGGACTGAAGCTTTCTTT.

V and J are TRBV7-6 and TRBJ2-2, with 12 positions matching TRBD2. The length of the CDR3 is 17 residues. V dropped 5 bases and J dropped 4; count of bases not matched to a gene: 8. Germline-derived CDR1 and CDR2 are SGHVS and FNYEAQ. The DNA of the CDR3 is TGTGCCAGCAGCAGGGCGCTAGCGGGAGGGCTCACCGGGGAGCTGTTTTTT. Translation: CASSRALAGGLTGELFF.

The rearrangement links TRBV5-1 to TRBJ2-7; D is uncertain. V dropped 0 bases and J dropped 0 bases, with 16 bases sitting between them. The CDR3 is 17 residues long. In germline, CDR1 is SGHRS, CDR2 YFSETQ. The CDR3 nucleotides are TGCGCCAGCAGCTTGGGAAGTCTAGAGGTCTACTCCTACGAGCAGTACTTC. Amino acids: CASSLGSLEVYSYEQYF.

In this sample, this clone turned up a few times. The CDR3 coding sequence is TGTGCCAGCAAATCCGGGATCAATGAAAAACTGTTTTTT. Encoded protein: CASKSGINEKLFF. The V gene is TRBV2, the J gene TRBJ1-4; no firm D call. The CDR3 covers 13 residues. Germline V CDR1 and CDR2: SNHLY, FYNNEI. V was pared by 7 bases and J by 5 bases, with 11 bases between.

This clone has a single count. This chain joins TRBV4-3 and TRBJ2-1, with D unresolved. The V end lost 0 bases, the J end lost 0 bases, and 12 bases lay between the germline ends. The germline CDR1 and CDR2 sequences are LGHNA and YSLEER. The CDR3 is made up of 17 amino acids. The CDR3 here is CASSQDSFTSSYNEQFF. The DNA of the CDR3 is TGCGCCAGCAGCCAAGATTCCTTCACGAGCTCCTACAATGAGCAGTTCTTC.

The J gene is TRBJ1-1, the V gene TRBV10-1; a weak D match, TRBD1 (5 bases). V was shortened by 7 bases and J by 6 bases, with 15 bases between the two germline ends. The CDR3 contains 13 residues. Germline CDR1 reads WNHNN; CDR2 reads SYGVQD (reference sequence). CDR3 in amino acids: CASTAGTGSEAFF. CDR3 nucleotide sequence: TGCGCCAGCACAGCGGGCACAGGCTCTGAAGCTTTCTTT.